A selection of T cell receptor beta chains follows, all from one sample in a study of CD8+ T cells in alopecia areata. The method was immunoSEQ multiplex PCR; TCRdb's version includes in-frame clones alone and lacks a portion of them. The sample includes about 190,000 clones, 58% of them seen just once. This specimen was CD8+ T cells sorted from blood, taken at week 24, from a patient treated with tofacitinib. These TCRs come from a human donor with alopecia areata. CDR3s leave out the opening cysteine and the closing phenylalanine or tryptophan. A D gene is named only where the DNA matches it firmly.

d_call	v_call	j_call	cdr3_aa
TRBD2	TRBV7-9	TRBJ2-1	ASSLTSGGADEQF
TRBD2	TRBV7-8	TRBJ2-5	ASSLKGLAAKETQY
TRBD1	TRBV29-1	TRBJ1-1	SVVPGQGITEAF
-	TRBV6-4	TRBJ2-4	ASGGWTSRNIQY
TRBD2	TRBV7-2	TRBJ2-3	ASSTSGYTDTQY
-	TRBV15	TRBJ2-7	ATSRVAGYEQY
-	TRBV5-1	TRBJ2-2	ASSFWLNTGELF
-	TRBV5-1	TRBJ1-1	ASSLSLGADTEAF
-	TRBV7-2	TRBJ2-1	ASSLAYAREQF
-	TRBV5-1	TRBJ2-7	ASSSGAYEQY
TRBD2	TRBV6-1	TRBJ2-1	ASSALAGSSYNEQF
-	TRBV27	TRBJ2-1	ASRGRSDEQF
-	TRBV4-1	TRBJ2-7	ASSQGPGASLEQY
-	TRBV18	TRBJ2-1	ASSRGQSSSYNEQF
-	TRBV29-1	TRBJ1-2	SVVLFLGREKDGYT
-	TRBV9	TRBJ1-2	ASSVPTGEINYGYT
TRBD1	TRBV23-1	TRBJ2-3	ASPVQGETTDTQY
-	TRBV4-1	TRBJ1-1	ASSLRPQGNTEAF